One sample yielded the 19 T cell receptor beta chains listed below, sequenced in a study of OX40 agonist ivuxolimab in advanced cancers. TCRdb's copy holds only in-frame clones and misses some; the assay was immunoSEQ multiplex PCR. The sample contains about 69,000 clones, around 87% of which appear only once. Sequencing was performed on CD4+ or CD8+ T cells sorted from blood, taken in a trial of the OX40 agonist ivuxolimab. All receptors come from an adult with an advanced solid tumor such as melanoma, head and neck, liver or kidney cancer.

The chain is built from TRBV5-1 and TRBJ2-2, with TRBD1 matching 7 bases. This CDR3 has 15 amino acids. Germline V gene lookup returns CDR1 SGHRS and CDR2 YFSETQ. Trimming took 4 bases from V and 2 from J; bases not matched to a gene: 5. CDR3 region: CASSPLGGNTGELFF. In nucleotides, the CDR3 is TGCGCCAGCAGCCCCCTAGGGGGCAACACCGGGGAGCTGTTTTTT.

This chain joins TRBV5-6 and TRBJ1-3, with D uncertain. The CDR3 contains 16 residues. V lost 3 bases, J lost 0 bases, and 13 bases lay in between. The germline gives CDR1 SGHDT, CDR2 YYEEEE. The DNA of the CDR3 is TGTGCCAGCAGCTACGCCTTAGAGGGCTCTGGAAACACCATATATTTT. As protein: CASSYALEGSGNTIYF.

The V call is TRBV7-9, the J call TRBJ2-1, with D perhaps TRBD2 (6 bases). Trimming shortened V by 2 bases and J by 8 bases, and 19 bases separated the two germline ends. CDR3 length equals 16 residues. Germline CDR1 SEHNR, CDR2 FQNEAQ (reference sequence). As DNA, the CDR3 is TGTGCCAGCAGCTTAACTCTAACTAGCCCAAGTCATGAGCAGTTCTTC. Translated, it gives CASSLTLTSPSHEQFF. Supplemented by reference TRBV7-9 and TRBJ2-1, the full variable domain reads DTGVSQNPRHKITKRGQNVTFRCDPISEHNRLYWYRQTLGQGPEFLTYFQNEAQLEKSRLLSDRFSAERPKGSFSTLEIQRTEQGDSAMYLCASSLTLTSPSHEQFFGPGTRLTVL.

J is TRBJ2-2 and V is TRBV2, with D maybe TRBD2 (6 bases). Germline CDR1 is SNHLY and CDR2 is FYNNEI. The CDR3 totals 16 residues. The V end was cut by 3 bases, the J end by 4 bases, with 15 bases between. The DNA of the CDR3 is TGTGCCAGCAGTGAGTCTTTCGGGGGACGCACCGGGGAGCTGTTTTTT. It is translated as CASSESFGGRTGELFF.

The CDR3 bases are TGTGCCAGCAGTGAAGGGACAGGGGAAGCAGATACGCAGTATTTT. This gives the protein CASSEGTGEADTQYF. This chain links TRBV2 with TRBJ2-3; 9 bases line up with TRBD1. With V trimmed by 1 base and J by 4 bases, 3 bases remained unmatched. Germline V gene data show CDR1 as SNHLY and CDR2 as FYNNEI. The CDR3 loop spans 15 amino acids.

The chain couples TRBV30 to TRBJ2-1; 7 bases agree with TRBD2. The CDR3 is 11 residues long. V was clipped by 0 bases and J by 12 bases; unmatched bases: 2. Germline V gene sequence: CDR1 GTSNPN, CDR2 SVGIG (reference sequence). In nucleotides, the CDR3 is TGTGCCTGGAGTGTAGGGAGGGGGCAGTTCTTC. Residues: CAWSVGRGQFF.

V and J are TRBV19 and TRBJ1-5; D is unclear. V lost 7 bases, J lost 6 bases, and 22 bases lay in between. The CDR3 length is 16 residues. Germline V gene lookup returns CDR1 LNHDA and CDR2 SQIVND (reference sequence). The CDR3 bases are TGTGCCAGTACCCAATATGGGTTAGGTGTGGCTCAGCCCCAGCATTTT. Translated, it gives CASTQYGLGVAQPQHF.

The chain combines TRBV5-8 with TRBJ1-5; D uncertain. Trimming removed 2 bases from V and 3 bases from J, with 6 bases in between. The CDR3 totals 13 residues. Germline V CDR1 and CDR2: SGHTS, YDEGEE. CDR3 bases: TGTGCCAGCAGCTTACAACTCAATCAGCCCCAGCATTTT. Its protein is CASSLQLNQPQHF.

The chain couples TRBV11-3 to TRBJ2-7; D uncertain. The germline V and J ends were trimmed by 2 bases and 8 bases, with 16 bases remaining between them. CDR1 is SGHNT and CDR2 is YENEEA in the germline V gene. This CDR3 has 14 residues. CDR3 loop: CASSLFPASPKQYF. The CDR3 DNA follows: TGTGCCAGCAGCTTATTCCCAGCCAGTCCTAAGCAGTACTTC.

This chain links TRBV21-1 with TRBJ1-2. TRBV21-1 is a listed pseudogene. The CDR3 extends over 16 amino acids. The CDR3 nucleotides are TGTGCCAGCACGGGTAGGCAGGGAGGATTTTTCTATGGCTACACCTTC. Residues: CASTGRQGGFFYGYTF.

This clone is labeled as medium-sized (0.01 to 0.1%). The rearrangement uses TRBV7-6 and TRBJ2-7, with D perhaps matching TRBD1 or TRBD2 (5 bases each). The V gene's germline CDR1 is SGHVS and CDR2 FNYEAQ. CDR3 length: 15 residues. Trimming removed 0 bases at V and 4 bases at J, with 13 bases between. The CDR3 loop reads CASSLALLGEYEQYF. Here the CDR3 DNA reads TGTGCCAGCAGCTTAGCGCTGTTGGGGGAATACGAGCAGTACTTC.

The J gene is TRBJ1-1, the V gene TRBV13; D might be TRBD1 (5 bases). The germline V and J ends were trimmed by 3 bases and 1 base, with 12 bases remaining between them. The germline V gene encodes CDR1 PRHDT and CDR2 FYEKMQ (reference sequence). The CDR3 has 15 residues. CDR3 nucleotide sequence: TGTGCCAGCAGCTTTAATCTTGGGACGAACACTGAAGCTTTCTTT. Residues: CASSFNLGTNTEAFF.

CDR3: CASSYSPGRVSYEQYF. As DNA, the CDR3 is TGTGCCAGCAGTTACTCCCCGGGCAGGGTGTCCTACGAGCAGTACTTC. The V call is TRBV6-6, the J call TRBJ2-7; D possibly corresponds to TRBD1 (5 bases). Trimming removed 0 bases from V and 1 base from J, with 13 bases in between. The germline CDR1 and CDR2 sequences are MNHNY and SVGAGI (reference sequence). The CDR3 length is 16 residues.

V and J are TRBV30 and TRBJ2-1; D unclear. This CDR3 has 13 amino acids. Trimming took 1 base from V and 8 from J, leaving 12 bases between them. Per the germline V gene, CDR1 is GTSNPN and CDR2 is SVGIG (reference sequence). CDR3 sequence: CAWSDINGDEQFF. The DNA of the CDR3 is TGTGCCTGGAGTGATATTAATGGGGATGAGCAGTTCTTC.

V gene TRBV13 combines with J gene TRBJ1-1, with TRBD1 as a possible D gene (5 bases). The CDR3 loop spans 15 amino acids. Trimming stripped 4 bases from V and 0 bases from J, with 12 bases between. Germline lookup yields CDR1 PRHDT and CDR2 FYEKMQ (reference sequence). The CDR3 loop reads CASSSTLTVNTEAFF. DNA for the CDR3: TGTGCCAGCAGCTCCACCCTGACAGTGAACACTGAAGCTTTCTTT.

The V call is TRBV2, the J call TRBJ1-2; a weak D match, TRBD1 (5 bases). V was trimmed by 3 bases and J by 4 bases, leaving 9 bases between them. Germline CDR1 reads SNHLY; CDR2 reads FYNNEI. The CDR3 spans 13 residues. The CDR3 sequence is CASSEGQAYGYTF. The CDR3 coding sequence is TGTGCCAGCAGTGAGGGGCAAGCCTATGGCTACACCTTC.

This chain links TRBV6-1 with TRBJ1-2, with D uncertain. CDR1 is MNHNS, CDR2 SASEGT, per germline. V shed 1 base and J shed 7 bases, with 13 bases lying between them. The length of the CDR3 is 14 residues. The CDR3 coding sequence is TGTGCCAGCAGTGAAGGACTGGGATCGAGTGGCTACACCTTC. Its protein product is CASSEGLGSSGYTF.

The J gene is TRBJ2-1, the V gene TRBV4-3; TRBD2 agrees at 7 bases. Germline assignment: CDR1 LGHNA and CDR2 YSLEER. V dropped 2 bases and J dropped 5; count of bases not matched to a gene: 12. The CDR3 runs 17 residues. CDR3 DNA: TGCGCCAGCAGCCAAACCCTGGGGGGGAGACCGAACAATGAGCAGTTCTTC. Its translation: CASSQTLGGRPNNEQFF.

The rearrangement joins TRBV7-2 to TRBJ2-1, with 10 nucleotides matching TRBD1. Trimming cost V 2 bases and J 7 bases; bases outside gene matches: 5. The germline CDR1 and CDR2 sequences are SGHTA and FQGNSA. The CDR3 extends over 15 amino acids. CDR3 residues: CASSLWDRGINEQFF. Written as DNA, the CDR3 is TGTGCCAGCAGCTTATGGGACAGGGGAATTAATGAGCAGTTCTTC.